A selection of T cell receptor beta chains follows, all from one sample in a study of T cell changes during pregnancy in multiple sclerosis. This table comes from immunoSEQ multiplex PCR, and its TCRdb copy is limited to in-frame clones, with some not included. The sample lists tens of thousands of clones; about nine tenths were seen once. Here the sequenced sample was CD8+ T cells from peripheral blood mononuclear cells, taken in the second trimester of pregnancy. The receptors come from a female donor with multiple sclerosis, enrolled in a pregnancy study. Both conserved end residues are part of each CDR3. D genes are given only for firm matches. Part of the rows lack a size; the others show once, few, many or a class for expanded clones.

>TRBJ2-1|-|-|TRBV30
TGTGCCTGGAGTGATACCTTAGAGATTCGATACAATGAGCAGTTCTTC
CAWSDTLEIRYNEQFF
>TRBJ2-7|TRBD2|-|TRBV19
TGTGCCAGTAGTCGGGGCGGGAGCTATGGCGTGTACGAGCAGTACTTC
CASSRGGSYGVYEQYF
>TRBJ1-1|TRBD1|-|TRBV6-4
TGTGCCAGCAGTGACCAGGGGGCGGGCACTGAAGCTTTCTTT
CASSDQGAGTEAFF
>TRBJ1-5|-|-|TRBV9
TGTGCCAGCAGCCCGGGAGATCAGCCCCAGCATTTT
CASSPGDQPQHF
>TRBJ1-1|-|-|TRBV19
TGTGCCAGTAGAATCCCTGACAGTCTGAACACTGAAGCTTTCTTT
CASRIPDSLNTEAFF
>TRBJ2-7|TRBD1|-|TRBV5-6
TGTGCCAGCAGCTTCACAGGGGTGGCCGAGCAGTACTTC
CASSFTGVAEQYF
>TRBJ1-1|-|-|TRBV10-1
TGCGCCAGCAGTGAGTCTTTGGACTTTGAAGCTTTCTTT
CASSESLDFEAFF
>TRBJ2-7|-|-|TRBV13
TGTGCCAGCAGCACGAGAAACTACGAGCAGTACTTC
CASSTRNYEQYF
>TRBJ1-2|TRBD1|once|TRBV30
TGTGCCGGGTCGACAGGGGGCTATGGCTACACCTTC
CAGSTGGYGYTF
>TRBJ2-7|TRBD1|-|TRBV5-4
TGTGCCAGCAGCTACGGGACAGGGTCCTACGAGCAGTACTTC
CASSYGTGSYEQYF
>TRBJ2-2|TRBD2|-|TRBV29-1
TGCAGCGTTGAAGGGCCCACTAGCGGAGGGTTAACCGGGGAGCTGTTTTTT
CSVEGPTSGGLTGELFF
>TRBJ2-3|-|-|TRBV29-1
TGCAGCGTTGAGACACTTCGCACAGATACGCAGTATTTT
CSVETLRTDTQYF
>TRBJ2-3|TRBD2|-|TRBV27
TGTGCCAGCACTCCCGGGACTAGGGTAGTGGATACGCAGTATTTT
CASTPGTRVVDTQYF
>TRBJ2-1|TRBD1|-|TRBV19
TGTGCCAGTAGTATGGCTCTTCGGGGGACAGGGGGCCACAATGAGCAGTTCTTC
CASSMALRGTGGHNEQFF
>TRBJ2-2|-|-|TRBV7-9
TGTGCCAGCAGCTTAGCGGTTAGCACCGGGGAGCTGTTTTTT
CASSLAVSTGELFF
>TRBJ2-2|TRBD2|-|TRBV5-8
TGTGCCAGCAGCCCTCCTTTCGGGGAAGCGGGGACGAACACCGGGGAGCTGTTTTTT
CASSPPFGEAGTNTGELFF
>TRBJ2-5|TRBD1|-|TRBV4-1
TGCGCCAGCAGCCAAGGTACCGGGACAGGGGGCCCCTTCCAAGAGACCCAGTACTTC
CASSQGTGTGGPFQETQYF
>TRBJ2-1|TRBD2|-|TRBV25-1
TGTGCCAGCAGTTCCACCAGCGGGGCGTACAATGAGCAGTTCTTC
CASSSTSGAYNEQFF
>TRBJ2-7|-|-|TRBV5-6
TGTGCCAGCAGCGGGGGGGGCGGGACCACACACTACGAGCAGTACTTC
CASSGGGGTTHYEQYF
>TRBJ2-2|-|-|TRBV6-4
TGTGCCAGCAGTGAGACTAGCACCGGGGAGCTGTTTTTT
CASSETSTGELFF
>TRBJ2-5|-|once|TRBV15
TGTGCCACCAGCAGAAACGGCAGGATTTTAGAGGAGACCCAGTACTTC
CATSRNGRILEETQYF
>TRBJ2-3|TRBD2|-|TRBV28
TGTGCCAGCAAACCAGCGGGGGACACAGATACGCAGTATTTT
CASKPAGDTDTQYF
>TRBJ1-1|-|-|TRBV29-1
TGCAGCGTTGAAGGCAGGCCTATGAACACTGAAGCTTTCTTT
CSVEGRPMNTEAFF
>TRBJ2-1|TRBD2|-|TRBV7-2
TGTGCCAGCAGTCTAGCGGGAGACTATGAGCAGTTCTTC
CASSLAGDYEQFF
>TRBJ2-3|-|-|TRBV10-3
TGTGCCATCAGTGAGAGCGCAGATACGCAGTATTTT
CAISESADTQYF
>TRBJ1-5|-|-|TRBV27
TGTGCCAGCAGTTTGGGGGGGGCGTCCAGTCAGCCCCAGCATTTT
CASSLGGASSQPQHF
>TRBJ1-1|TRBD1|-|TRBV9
TGTGCCAGCAGCGTTGGACAGGGGGCTGATACTGAAGCTTTCTTT
CASSVGQGADTEAFF
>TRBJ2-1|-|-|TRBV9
TGTGCCAGCAGCGTAGTAAGCCCTCAAACAGATGAGCAGTTCTTC
CASSVVSPQTDEQFF
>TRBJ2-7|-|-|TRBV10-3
TGTGCCATCAGTGAGGAGGTCGGATCCTACGAGCAGTACTTC
CAISEEVGSYEQYF
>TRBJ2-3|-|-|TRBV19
TGTGCCAGTAGTACTCCGGGACTTGGCACAGATACGCAGTATTTT
CASSTPGLGTDTQYF
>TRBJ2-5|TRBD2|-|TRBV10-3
TGTGCCATCAGTGTTGCGGGAGCCCAAGAGACCCAGTACTTC
CAISVAGAQETQYF
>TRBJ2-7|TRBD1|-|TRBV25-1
TGTGCCAGCAGTCCCGGGACAGGGCTTTTCTACGAGCAGTACTTC
CASSPGTGLFYEQYF